This TCR beta chain was identified during a study of cytomegalovirus exposure and HLA in healthy donors. General observations from the study: Some V segments (TRBV6-2 and TRBV6-3 among them) were excluded as indistinguishable. According to an earlier analysis, most TCR beta V segments yielded productive rearrangements about 87% or about 30% of the time.

It was with 60 Vbeta and 13 Jbeta primers that the PCR ran. Sequenced by immunoSEQ multiplex PCR; TCRdb stores in-frame clones only, minus some. The repertoire holds 150,000 or so clones, with over 75% as singletons. V lost 3 bases and J lost 4, with 9 bases in between. The CDR3 is made up of 13 amino acids. Germline-derived CDR1 and CDR2 are LNHDA and SQIVND (reference sequence). This clone was seen a few times. Its antigen remains unidentified. Samples came from healthy bone marrow donors. The sequencing sample was made of PBMCs. The chain employs TRBV19 and TRBJ1-2, with unresolved D. This TCR derives from a woman aged 40 to 50 in good health and CMV-seropositive. The CDR3 is CASSIRELYGYTF. The DNA of the CDR3 is TGTGCCAGTAGTATCCGGGAACTCTATGGCTACACCTTC.